The rows below give T cell receptor beta chains drawn from one sample of a study of T-cell reconstitution after alpha-beta-depleted transplantation in children. TCRdb re-called the PCR reads with MiXCR, one entry per CDR3 protein. Here the sample spans 450,000 to 600,000 distinct CDR3 sequences, approximately 13% being singletons. Material: PBMCs, mostly from graft donor cells, obtained 360 days after TCRalphabeta/CD19-depleted stem cell transplant. The receptors originated from a male patient aged 10-17 years who had a stem cell transplant for acute myeloid leukemia, so the T cells may come from the graft donor. The CDR3 runs from the conserved cysteine through the conserved F or W. A D gene is named only where the DNA matches it firmly. Only some rows state a clone size, as once, few, many or a class for expanded clones.

v_gene: TRBV7-9; j_gene: TRBJ2-3; d_gene: .; abundance: .; CDR3aa: CASPGGPGFGTDTQYF; CDR3nt: TGTGCCAGCCCAGGAGGGCCAGGGTTCGGCACAGATACGCAGTATTTT
v_gene: TRBV18; j_gene: TRBJ2-3; d_gene: .; abundance: few; CDR3aa: CASSVKKSTDTQYF; CDR3nt: TGTGCCAGCTCAGTAAAGAAGAGCACAGATACGCAGTATTTT
v_gene: TRBV7-7; j_gene: TRBJ2-1; d_gene: .; abundance: many; CDR3aa: CASSLYGTMAASSYNEQFF; CDR3nt: TGTGCTAGCAGCTTATATGGGACCATGGCGGCCAGCTCCTACAATGAGCAGTTCTTC
v_gene: TRBV29-1; j_gene: TRBJ1-3; d_gene: .; abundance: few; CDR3aa: CSVETQGLNTIYF; CDR3nt: TGCAGCGTTGAAACGCAGGGTCTGAACACCATATATTTT
v_gene: TRBV28; j_gene: TRBJ2-1; d_gene: .; abundance: few; CDR3aa: CASSLLEGRTEQFF; CDR3nt: TGTGCCAGCAGTTTATTGGAGGGCCGGACGGAGCAGTTCTTC
v_gene: TRBV5-5; j_gene: TRBJ2-2; d_gene: .; abundance: .; CDR3aa: CASRPISGPTNTGELFF; CDR3nt: TGTGCCAGCAGACCGATTAGCGGCCCTACGAACACCGGGGAGCTGTTTTTT
v_gene: TRBV4-2; j_gene: TRBJ2-1; d_gene: TRBD2; abundance: .; CDR3aa: CASSHLFWEGSYNEQFF; CDR3nt: TGTGCCAGCAGCCACCTTTTTTGGGAGGGCTCCTACAATGAGCAGTTCTTC
v_gene: TRBV6-4; j_gene: TRBJ2-5; d_gene: TRBD2; abundance: many; CDR3aa: CASSPYGGARSQYF; CDR3nt: TGTGCCAGCAGCCCCTACGGGGGGGCCCGATCTCAGTACTTC
v_gene: TRBV4-3; j_gene: TRBJ2-1; d_gene: .; abundance: few; CDR3aa: CASSFILALLATNEQFF; CDR3nt: TGCGCCAGCAGCTTTATCCTCGCCCTCCTAGCTACCAATGAGCAGTTCTTC
v_gene: TRBV12-3/TRBV12-4; j_gene: TRBJ2-3; d_gene: TRBD2; abundance: few; CDR3aa: CASSSGVAGGTDTQYF; CDR3nt: TGTGCCAGCAGTTCGGGAGTAGCGGGAGGCACAGATACGCAGTATTTT
v_gene: TRBV28; j_gene: TRBJ1-2; d_gene: .; abundance: few; CDR3aa: CASSPLDRDFGGYTF; CDR3nt: TGTGCCAGCAGTCCTCTCGACCGAGACTTCGGAGGCTACACCTTC
v_gene: TRBV20-1; j_gene: TRBJ2-3; d_gene: TRBD2; abundance: few; CDR3aa: CSASGLAGSTDTQYF; CDR3nt: TGCAGTGCTAGTGGCCTAGCGGGATCAACAGATACGCAGTATTTT
v_gene: TRBV7-6; j_gene: TRBJ2-3; d_gene: TRBD2; abundance: many; CDR3aa: CASSLGLAGSTDTQYF; CDR3nt: TGTGCCAGCAGCTTAGGACTAGCGGGGAGCACAGATACGCAGTATTTT
v_gene: TRBV9; j_gene: TRBJ2-1; d_gene: .; abundance: .; CDR3aa: CASSVGVVAYNEQFF; CDR3nt: TGTGCCAGCAGCGTAGGGGTGGTGGCCTACAATGAGCAGTTCTTC
v_gene: TRBV3-1; j_gene: TRBJ2-1; d_gene: TRBD2; abundance: few; CDR3aa: CASSPHAGAPYNEQFF; CDR3nt: TGTGCCAGCAGCCCGCACGCGGGAGCTCCCTACAATGAGCAGTTCTTC
v_gene: TRBV6-2/TRBV6-3; j_gene: TRBJ2-7; d_gene: TRBD2; abundance: few; CDR3aa: CASSYHGLGQKYEQYF; CDR3nt: TGTGCCAGCAGTTACCACGGACTAGGTCAGAAGTACGAGCAGTACTTC
v_gene: TRBV14; j_gene: TRBJ2-3; d_gene: .; abundance: few; CDR3aa: CASSQEGDSTDTQYF; CDR3nt: TGTGCCAGCAGCCAAGAGGGAGATAGCACAGATACGCAGTATTTT
v_gene: TRBV21-1; j_gene: TRBJ1-1; d_gene: .; abundance: .; CDR3aa: CASSLEEGTVTEAFF; CDR3nt: TGTGCCAGCAGCCTGGAGGAGGGGACAGTCACTGAAGCTTTCTTT
v_gene: TRBV7-9; j_gene: TRBJ2-2; d_gene: TRBD2; abundance: few; CDR3aa: CASSFLLADTGELFF; CDR3nt: TGTGCCAGCAGCTTTCTACTAGCGGACACCGGGGAGCTGTTTTTT
v_gene: TRBV15; j_gene: TRBJ2-7; d_gene: .; abundance: many; CDR3aa: CATSTNSYEQYF; CDR3nt: TGTGCCACCAGCACGAACTCCTACGAGCAGTACTTC
v_gene: TRBV4-3; j_gene: TRBJ1-1; d_gene: .; abundance: few; CDR3aa: CASSQANRNTEAFF; CDR3nt: TGCGCCAGCAGCCAAGCAAACAGGAACACTGAAGCTTTCTTT
v_gene: TRBV12-3/TRBV12-4; j_gene: TRBJ2-3; d_gene: .; abundance: .; CDR3aa: CASSYTGTPADTQYF; CDR3nt: TGTGCCAGCAGTTATACCGGGACCCCCGCAGATACGCAGTATTTT
v_gene: TRBV20-1; j_gene: TRBJ2-7; d_gene: .; abundance: many; CDR3aa: CSAVRRGKDSYEQYF; CDR3nt: TGCAGTGCCGTCAGACGGGGGAAAGACTCCTACGAGCAGTACTTC
v_gene: TRBV18; j_gene: TRBJ2-7; d_gene: TRBD1; abundance: many; CDR3aa: CASSPRDRGEQYF; CDR3nt: TGTGCCAGCTCACCCAGGGACAGGGGGGAGCAGTACTTC
v_gene: TRBV5-4; j_gene: TRBJ2-4; d_gene: TRBD2; abundance: .; CDR3aa: CASSSQGPGRNIQYF; CDR3nt: TGTGCCAGCAGCTCCCAGGGACCCGGGAGGAACATTCAGTACTTC
v_gene: TRBV12-3/TRBV12-4; j_gene: TRBJ2-7; d_gene: .; abundance: few; CDR3aa: CASSSHRYFYEQYF; CDR3nt: TGTGCCAGCAGTTCACACAGGTACTTCTACGAGCAGTACTTC